These T cell receptor beta chains were read from a single sample in a study of naive and memory T cell subsets. TCRdb ran MiXCR on the UMI-ligation and nested PCR reads and lists one entry per CDR3 protein. The profile shows just over 80,000 distinct CDR3 sequences, about 10% of them singletons. Specimen: naive CD8+ T cells from blood. These receptors were obtained from a human donor in good health. CDR3s include the opening cysteine and the closing phenylalanine or tryptophan. The D gene is left open where the match is weak. A row's size may be missing; if present it is once, few, many or a size class.

>many|TRBD2|TRBV20-1|TRBJ2-1
TGCAGTGCGAAGGGACTAGCGGGAGGGCACTCACAGTTCTTC
CSAKGLAGGHSQFF
>NA|TRBD1|TRBV5-1|TRBJ2-7
TGCGCCAGCAGCATAAGACAGGGGCACTACGAGCAGTACTTC
CASSIRQGHYEQYF
>many|NA|TRBV27|TRBJ2-7
TGTGCCAGCAGTCCGTCGACTGGCACCTACGAGCAGTACTTC
CASSPSTGTYEQYF
>NA|NA|TRBV12-3/TRBV12-4|TRBJ2-7
TGTGCCAGCAGTTTCATTTGGGGCGGCGAGCAGTACTTC
CASSFIWGGEQYF
>few|NA|TRBV6-5|TRBJ1-1
TGTGCCAGCAGTTACTTTGGCGCGGGAAGTGAAGCTTTCTTT
CASSYFGAGSEAFF
>few|TRBD2|TRBV20-1|TRBJ2-7
TGCAGTGCTAGAGGTCTAGCGGGAGGGCCCAAGCAGTACTTC
CSARGLAGGPKQYF
>few|TRBD1|TRBV10-3|TRBJ2-7
TGTGCCATCAGCGAGCCGGGACAGGGCCTCTACGAGCAGTACTTC
CAISEPGQGLYEQYF
>many|NA|TRBV7-9|TRBJ1-1
TGTGCCAGCAGCTCCCCAGGGGTTGGGACTGAAGCTTTCTTT
CASSSPGVGTEAFF
>few|NA|TRBV7-8|TRBJ1-1
TGTGCCAGCAGCTTAACAGGGAGCCGGACTGAAGCTTTCTTT
CASSLTGSRTEAFF
>NA|NA|TRBV12-3/TRBV12-4|TRBJ1-1
TGTGCCAGCACCCCGGGCAAGGAGACTGAAGCTTTCTTT
CASTPGKETEAFF
>NA|NA|TRBV10-2|TRBJ2-1
TGCGCCACCACCCCAATGGGGTCGGGGTACAATGAGCAGTTCTTC
CATTPMGSGYNEQFF
>few|NA|TRBV20-1|TRBJ2-3
TGCAGTGCCGCGTTGGGAGACAGCACATTAGATACGCAGTATTTT
CSAALGDSTLDTQYF
>many|NA|TRBV2|TRBJ2-3
TGTGCCAGCAGTAAAGGACGGGAGCCAGATACGCAGTATTTT
CASSKGREPDTQYF
>few|NA|TRBV4-1|TRBJ2-7
TGCGCCAGCAGCCAAGATCCGGGATCCGAGCAGTACTTC
CASSQDPGSEQYF
>few|TRBD1|TRBV12-3/TRBV12-4|TRBJ2-1
TGTGCCAGCAGTCCAACCGGGACAGGGGGCCCCAATGAGCAGTTCTTC
CASSPTGTGGPNEQFF
>few|NA|TRBV9|TRBJ1-5
TGTGCCATAAATTCAACAGGGTGCAATCAGCCCCAGCATTTT
CAINSTGCNQPQHF
>NA|NA|TRBV7-9|TRBJ1-4
TGTGCCAGCAGCGCTACTAACAGCGCAACTAATGAAAAACTGTTTTTT
CASSATNSATNEKLFF
>many|NA|TRBV6-5|TRBJ2-7
TGTGCCAGCAGTTACTCGAGCTCCTACGAGCAGTACTTC
CASSYSSSYEQYF
>NA|NA|TRBV20-1|TRBJ1-3
TGCAGTGCTAGAGGGTGGACAGACCCGGGAGGGGGAAGCTCTGGAAACACCATATATTTT
CSARGWTDPGGGSSGNTIYF
>many|NA|TRBV2|TRBJ1-5
TGTGCCAGCAGTGGATGGGATAGCAATCAGCCCCAGCATTTT
CASSGWDSNQPQHF
>NA|NA|TRBV6-5|TRBJ2-5
TGTGCCAGCAGTTACTCGATACAGGGTATCGGAGAGACCCAGTACTTC
CASSYSIQGIGETQYF
>NA|NA|TRBV14|TRBJ1-4
TGTGCCAGCAGGGGAGCAACTAATGAAAAACTGTTTTTT
CASRGATNEKLFF
>few|NA|TRBV3-1|TRBJ2-1
TGTGCCAGCAGCCATAGCCCCGGGTTTCGGCAAAATGAGCAGTTCTTC
CASSHSPGFRQNEQFF
>many|NA|TRBV28|TRBJ2-7
TGTGCCAGCAGTTTGAGGGGGTCGGTCTACGAGCAGTACTTC
CASSLRGSVYEQYF
>NA|TRBD1|TRBV2|TRBJ1-5
TGTGCCAGCGCACTCAGGGGGCGACAGCCCCAGCATTTT
CASALRGRQPQHF
>many|NA|TRBV20-1|TRBJ2-1
TGCAGTTCCTTAATACAGGACTCCTACAATGAGCAGTTCTTC
CSSLIQDSYNEQFF
>NA|NA|TRBV6-5|TRBJ1-1
TGTGCCAGCAGTTACTCGTCCTTCGGGATGGCGAACACTGAAGCTTTCTTT
CASSYSSFGMANTEAFF
>NA|TRBD1|TRBV23-1|TRBJ1-4
TGCGCCAGCAGTCGGTTGGGACAGTATAATGAAAAACTGTTTTTT
CASSRLGQYNEKLFF
>NA|NA|TRBV6-2/TRBV6-3|TRBJ1-1
TGTGCCAGCACCATGACAGTGAGGAACACTGAAGCTTTCTTT
CASTMTVRNTEAFF
>many|TRBD1|TRBV6-5|TRBJ1-4
TGTGCCAGCAGTGTCGAGGAGGGGGCAAGGGAAAAACTGTTTTTT
CASSVEEGAREKLFF
>many|TRBD1|TRBV29-1|TRBJ2-4
TGCAGCGTTGAAGGTGGGACAGAAGCCAAAAACATTCAGTACTTC
CSVEGGTEAKNIQYF
>few|TRBD1|TRBV29-1|TRBJ2-7
TGCAGCGTTCCCGGGACAGGGGATAACGGCTACGAGCAGTACTTC
CSVPGTGDNGYEQYF
>few|NA|TRBV6-6|TRBJ1-5
TGTGCCAGCAGTTACTCGAGGGGGTTTAGCAATCAGCCCCAGCATTTT
CASSYSRGFSNQPQHF
>few|NA|TRBV21-1|TRBJ1-5
TGTGCGCAGAGGCCCCAGCATTTT
CAQRPQHF
>many|NA|TRBV5-4|TRBJ2-3
TGTGCCAGCAGCTTGGGGGGCGGTTTCACAGATACGCAGTATTTT
CASSLGGGFTDTQYF
>NA|TRBD1|TRBV28|TRBJ2-1
TGTGCCAGCAGAACAGGGGGCGTCTACAATGAGCAGTTCTTC
CASRTGGVYNEQFF
>many|NA|TRBV28|TRBJ2-3
TGTGCCAGCAGCCCTGACAGCACAGATACGCAGTATTTT
CASSPDSTDTQYF
>many|NA|TRBV12-3/TRBV12-4|TRBJ1-5
TGTGCCAGCAGTCCACAGGGCTCCAATCAGCCCCAGCATTTT
CASSPQGSNQPQHF
>NA|NA|TRBV2|TRBJ2-3
TGTGCCAGCAGTGAAGGGGTACCTGTGGATACGCAGTATTTT
CASSEGVPVDTQYF
>NA|TRBD1|TRBV10-3|TRBJ1-2
TGTGCCATTCAACAGGGGGCTGGGGATGGCTACACCTTC
CAIQQGAGDGYTF
>few|NA|TRBV25-1|TRBJ1-2
TGTGCCAGCAGTGAATCGGGAACAGGGATGGACTATGGCTACACCTTC
CASSESGTGMDYGYTF
>few|TRBD2|TRBV16|TRBJ2-1
TGTGCCAGCAACTTAGCGGGACCTAAGAATGAGCAGTTCTTC
CASNLAGPKNEQFF
>NA|NA|TRBV7-6|TRBJ2-1
TGTGCCAGCAGCTTAGTACTCAACAGATTAAATGAGCAGTTCTTC
CASSLVLNRLNEQFF
>NA|NA|TRBV27|TRBJ1-5
TGTGCCAGCAGTTCGGACGCCAATGATCAGCCCCAGCATTTT
CASSSDANDQPQHF
>few|NA|TRBV7-9|TRBJ2-2
TGTGCCAGCAGCGTTGGGGCTCCCGCGAACACCGGGGAGCTGTTTTTT
CASSVGAPANTGELFF
>few|TRBD1|TRBV15|TRBJ2-5
TGTGCCACCAGCCACAGGGGTTGGGAGACCCAGTACTTC
CATSHRGWETQYF
>few|TRBD2|TRBV29-1|TRBJ2-1
TGCAGCGTTGTTGGACTAGCGGAGGGGATCGCCTACAATGAGCAGTTCTTC
CSVVGLAEGIAYNEQFF
>NA|NA|TRBV6-1|TRBJ2-7
TGTGCCAGCGAAGGGGGACCGCGCGACAACGAGCAGTACTTC
CASEGGPRDNEQYF
>NA|NA|TRBV5-6|TRBJ1-1
TGTGCCAGCAGCGACTACACTGAAGCTTTCTTT
CASSDYTEAFF
>many|TRBD1|TRBV7-9|TRBJ2-2
TGTGCCAGCAGCTCACCGACAGGGCCTGAGAACACCGGGGAGCTGTTTTTT
CASSSPTGPENTGELFF
>NA|TRBD2|TRBV6-2/TRBV6-3|TRBJ2-5
TGTGCCAGCAGAAACCCAACAGGAGGACTAGCGCCGGAGACCCAGTACTTC
CASRNPTGGLAPETQYF
>few|NA|TRBV25-1|TRBJ1-1
TGTGCCAGCAGTGAATATTCCGGGAACACTGAAGCTTTCTTT
CASSEYSGNTEAFF
>NA|TRBD2|TRBV29-1|TRBJ2-7
TGCAGCGTCAGTCTAGCGGGGCGCGGGGGACAGAGGTCCTACGAGCAGTACTTC
CSVSLAGRGGQRSYEQYF
>many|TRBD1|TRBV6-5|TRBJ2-5
TGTGCCAGCAGCTTAGGGGGCGGAGAGACCCAGTACTTC
CASSLGGGETQYF
>many|NA|TRBV6-2/TRBV6-3|TRBJ1-1
TGTGCCAGCAGTACGGACAGTACGAACACTGAAGCTTTCTTT
CASSTDSTNTEAFF
>few|NA|TRBV6-5|TRBJ1-4
TGTGCCAGCAGTTACTCTGGGGGCCCGGGGGTACTGTTTTTT
CASSYSGGPGVLFF
>NA|NA|TRBV29-1|TRBJ2-1
TGCAGCGTCGACAAGCAGTTCTTC
CSVDKQFF
>NA|NA|TRBV7-8|TRBJ2-7
TGTGCCAGCAGCCTCCGGGACGCCGACTACGAGCAGTACTTC
CASSLRDADYEQYF
>many|TRBD1|TRBV14|TRBJ2-1
TGTGCCAGCAGCCCGGGGACAGCCCCCGCTACTTACAATGAGCAGTTCTTC
CASSPGTAPATYNEQFF